This entry lists 20 T cell receptor beta chains sequenced from one sample in a study of regulatory T cells in long-lasting Graves disease. Time point specified: newly diagnosed GD, antithyroid drugs for less than 3 months. PBMCs provided the RNA from which the TCR library was made. Investigators prepared the TCR beta libraries by applying iRepertoire HTBI primers and Arm-PCR of CDR3 regions. From the multiplex PCR reads, TCRdb called clonotypes with MiXCR, one entry per CDR3 protein. The sample lists a few hundred thousand distinct CDR3 sequences, approximately 15% seen once, with less than 35% in the top ten. These data were also filed under a second study, of T cells in Graves' hyperthyroidism and ophthalmopathy.

The source material was peripheral blood mononuclear cells (PBMCs), sampled at new diagnosis, from a patient treated with antithyroid drugs. Receptor source: a man aged 40-49 years with Graves disease.

A remark on this clonotype: Germline and junction disagree at one end, which may indicate a read error. The chain has TRBV7-9 and TRBJ2-3; 10 nucleotides agree with TRBD2. Germline V CDR1 and CDR2: SEHNR, FQNEAQ (reference sequence). This CDR3 spans 15 amino acids. DNA of the CDR3: TGTGCCCGCAGCGGGGGGGGGGCTCGCACAGATACGCAGTATTTT. The encoded protein is CARSGGGARTDTQYF.

This clonotype appeared many times. The chain is built from TRBV3-1 and TRBJ1-4, with D maybe TRBD1 (6 bases). Trimming stripped 1 base from V and 8 bases from J, with 11 bases between. CDR3 length: 14 residues. Germline assignment: CDR1 LGHDT and CDR2 YNNKEL (reference sequence). CDR3 bases: TGTGCCAGCAGCCAAGTACAGGGAACCGAAAAACTGTTTTTT. Translated, it gives CASSQVQGTEKLFF. The full variable domain, rest sourced from reference TRBV3-1 and TRBJ1-4, is DTAVSQTPKYLVTQMGNDKSIKCEQNLGHDTMYWYKQDSKKFLKIMFSYNNKELIINETVPNRFSPKSPDKAHLNLHINSLELGDSAVYFCASSQVQGTEKLFFGSGTQLSVL.

This clonotype was detected ten times or more. This chain joins TRBV10-3 and TRBJ2-3; D perhaps matches TRBD1 (6 bases). The germline V gene encodes CDR1 ENHRY and CDR2 SYGVKD. The V and J ends lost 11 bases and 3 bases respectively, with 18 bases between them. The CDR3 sequence is 14 residues long. The CDR3 DNA sequence: TGTGCCTCCCGGGACGGACAGTGGACAGATACGCAGTATTTT. Protein product: CASRDGQWTDTQYF.

This clonotype was seen only a few times. The gene calls are TRBV19 and TRBJ1-4; no clear D. Per the germline V gene, CDR1 is LNHDA and CDR2 is SQIVND (reference sequence). V lost 4 bases and J lost 7, with 10 bases in between. There are 13 residues in the CDR3. The CDR3 nucleotides read TGTGCCAGTAGTAAACAGAGGCGTGAAAAACTGTTTTTT. This gives the protein CASSKQRREKLFF.

The chain joins TRBV3-1 to TRBJ2-7, with a weak D call TRBD1 (7 bases). CDR3 length: 12 amino acids. Germline loops: CDR1 LGHDT, CDR2 YNNKEL (reference sequence). Trimming left V 8 bases short and J 4 bases short, with 12 bases between. The CDR3 spells CASAGQQYEQYF. Here the CDR3 DNA reads TGTGCCAGCGCGGGACAGCAATACGAGCAGTACTTC.

This clonotype was picked up many times. The chain carries TRBV3-1 and TRBJ1-2; D ambiguous. The CDR3 length is 17 residues. Germline-derived CDR1 and CDR2 are LGHDT and YNNKEL (reference sequence). Trimming stripped 0 bases from V and 0 bases from J, with 14 bases between. The CDR3 DNA is TGTGCCAGCAGCCAAGATGGATTGGGTAGTTCTAACTATGGCTACACCTTC. Its protein is CASSQDGLGSSNYGYTF.

The chain combines TRBV2 with TRBJ2-7, with a possible D match to TRBD2 (6 bases). The germline gives CDR1 SNHLY, CDR2 FYNNEI. There are 13 residues in the CDR3. The germline V and J ends were trimmed by 6 bases and 7 bases, with 16 bases remaining between them. CDR3 residues: CASSWGEVGEQYF. The CDR3 bases are TGTGCCAGCAGCTGGGGGGAGGTTGGAGAGCAGTACTTC.

The chain carries TRBV18 and TRBJ2-7; 7 nucleotides agree with TRBD2. Trimming at V came to 3 bases and at J to 5 bases, leaving 7 bases not matched to a gene. The CDR3 length is 14 residues. CDR1 and CDR2 (germline): KGHSH, LQKENI. The CDR3: CASSPSGRGNEQYF. The CDR3 nucleotides are TGTGCCAGCTCACCCTCGGGGAGGGGAAACGAGCAGTACTTC.

The chain uses TRBV4-2 and TRBJ2-7; 8 positions agree with TRBD1. CDR3 length: 15 amino acids. The germline V gene encodes CDR1 LGHNA and CDR2 YNFKEQ. V lost 4 bases, J lost 0 bases, and 5 bases stayed unmatched. The CDR3, as DNA: TGTGCCAGCAGCCGAGGGGACAGGAGCTCCTACGAGCAGTACTTC. As protein: CASSRGDRSSYEQYF.

This clonotype was detected only a few times. The chain joins TRBV10-3 to TRBJ2-7; D gene unclear. Trimming stripped 8 bases from V and 4 bases from J, with 12 bases between. This CDR3 contains 12 residues. Per germline, CDR1 ENHRY and CDR2 SYGVKD. The CDR3 spells CAIATATYEQYF. The CDR3 nucleotides are TGTGCCATCGCTACAGCCACTTACGAGCAGTACTTC.

This clonotype has a count of ten or more. The rearrangement uses TRBV5-1 and TRBJ1-1, with no clear D. The CDR3 runs to 15 residues. Trimming shortened V by 5 bases and J by 3 bases, and 17 bases separated the two germline ends. Germline V gives CDR1 SGHRS, CDR2 YFSETQ. The CDR3 DNA is TGCGCCAGCAGGCCCGGGCCCCAGATGGACACTGAAGCTTTCTTT. Its translation is CASRPGPQMDTEAFF. Full variable domain (outside the CDR3, taken from reference TRBV5-1 and TRBJ1-1): KAGVTQTPRYLIKTRGQQVTLSCSPISGHRSVSWYQQTPGQGLQFLFEYFSETQRNKGNFPGRFSGRQFSNSRSEMNVSTLELGDSALYLCASRPGPQMDTEAFFGQGTRLTVV.

In its sample, this clonotype was seen many times. The chain employs TRBV28 and TRBJ1-5; 7 bases are a match to TRBD1. The CDR3 runs to 13 residues. The V gene's germline CDR1 is MDHEN and CDR2 SYDVKM. Trimming removed 5 bases from V and 7 bases from J; junction bases left unmatched: 5. CDR3 DNA sequence: TGTGCCAGCAGTCCGGACAGGCCCCAGCCCCAGCATTTT. Encoded protein: CASSPDRPQPQHF.

This clonotype was seen many times. The rearrangement joins TRBV7-2 to TRBJ2-5; 9 positions match TRBD2. J was trimmed by 4 bases and V by 2 bases; bases with no gene match: 8. The CDR3 extends over 16 amino acids. In germline, CDR1 is SGHTA, CDR2 FQGNSA. This CDR3 is CASSLFASGVRETQYF. The CDR3 DNA is TGTGCCAGCAGCTTATTTGCTAGCGGGGTGAGAGAGACCCAGTACTTC.

This clonotype was seen at least ten times. The chain carries TRBV2 and TRBJ2-5, with D possibly being TRBD2 (6 bases). Per germline, CDR1 SNHLY and CDR2 FYNNEI. This CDR3 comprises 15 residues. Trimming cost V 4 bases and J 1 base, with 13 bases left between them. CDR3 region: CASSGLSGLQETQYF. In DNA form, the CDR3 reads TGTGCCAGCAGTGGGCTGTCGGGACTCCAAGAGACCCAGTACTTC.

This clonotype was detected many times. The chain is built from TRBV2 and TRBJ1-5; possible D gene TRBD1, 5 bases. The CDR3 contains 13 residues. The ends were cut back, 7 bases at V and 0 bases at J, with 7 bases in the middle. The germline CDR1 and CDR2 sequences are SNHLY and FYNNEI. CDR3 protein: CASTGGSNQPQHF. Written as DNA, the CDR3 is TGTGCCAGCACCGGGGGTAGCAATCAGCCCCAGCATTTT.

There are many counts of this clonotype. This chain links TRBV30 with TRBJ2-1; D is uncertain. Trimming left V 5 bases short and J 2 bases short, with 1 base between. The CDR3 extends over 10 amino acids. Germline CDR1 reads GTSNPN; CDR2 reads SVGIG (reference sequence). This CDR3 reads CAWAYNEQFF. CDR3 DNA sequence: TGTGCCTGGGCCTACAATGAGCAGTTCTTC.

Note on this clonotype: Since a far larger clone is one base different, this is likely a read error. The chain joins TRBV30 to TRBJ2-1; possible D gene TRBD1, 5 bases. The CDR3 totals 12 residues. V lost 2 bases to trimming and J lost 10 bases, with 12 bases between them. Germline V gives CDR1 GTSNPN, CDR2 SVGIG (reference sequence). CDR3 residues: CAWSPKGSEQFF. CDR3 in DNA: TGTGCCTGGAGTCCGAAGGGGTCCGAGCAGTTCTTC.

There are a few counts of this clonotype. This chain uses TRBV10-3 with TRBJ1-4; tentatively, D is TRBD1 (6 bases). Germline CDR1 is ENHRY and CDR2 is SYGVKD. Trimming took 10 bases from V and 8 from J, leaving 20 bases between them. There are 14 residues in the CDR3. DNA of the CDR3: TGTGCCACCACCCCGACCGAGGGGGGGGAAAAACTGTTTTTT. As protein: CATTPTEGGEKLFF.

This clonotype was detected only a few times. This chain links TRBV6-6 with TRBJ2-7; D might be TRBD2 (6 bases). CDR3 length: 15 amino acids. V was shortened by 0 bases and J by 3 bases, with 12 bases between the two germline ends. CDR1 is MNHNY and CDR2 is SVGAGI in the germline V gene (reference sequence). The CDR3 DNA reads TGTGCCAGCAGTTACTCGAGTGGGGGGTTCTACGAGCAGTACTTC. It yields the protein CASSYSSGGFYEQYF.

With respect to this clonotype: A much more abundant neighbour one base away suggests this may be a read error. This rearrangement joins TRBV28 to TRBJ2-1; D gene ambiguous. The germline V gene has CDR1 MDHEN and CDR2 SYDVKM. The V gene lost 5 bases and the J gene lost 12 bases, with 14 bases spanning the gap. CDR3 length: 12 residues. The CDR3 nucleotides are TGTGCCAGCAGTCTCTTTAGAGGACGGCAGTTCTTC. Its translation: CASSLFRGRQFF.